This TCR beta chain was recorded in a study of OX40 agonist ivuxolimab in advanced cancers. Study as a whole: Anti-PD-1, anti-PD-L1 or anti-CTLA-4 therapy given earlier was allowed, and 40% had some. Partial responses occurred in Three dose-escalation patients, one with hepatocellular carcinoma and two with cutaneous melanoma. The study's findings and limits: Not determined was the antigen specificity of the expanded peripheral T cells. Some of the nonresponding patients also showed low levels of normalized T-cell clonal expansion.

This CDR3 comprises 14 residues. CDR1 and CDR2 from the germline V gene are SGHKS and YYEKEE (reference sequence). Trimming removed 6 bases at V and 0 bases at J, with 13 bases between. Here immunoSEQ multiplex PCR was the method, and the copy in TCRdb shows in-frame clones only, minus some. The sample includes tens of thousands of clones, approximately 86% of them seen just once. In regard to this clone: Antigen unknown.

Sequencing was performed on CD4+ or CD8+ T cells sorted from blood, taken in a trial of the OX40 agonist ivuxolimab. The V gene is TRBV5-5, the J gene TRBJ2-7; D could derive from TRBD1 or TRBD2 (5 bases each). This receptor was taken from an adult with an advanced solid tumor such as melanoma, head and neck, liver or kidney cancer. The DNA of the CDR3 is TGTGCCAGCACCCAAGGGACCGGCTCCTACGAGCAGTACTTC. It is translated as CASTQGTGSYEQYF.